The 20 T cell receptor beta chains given below trace back to one sample, sequenced in a study of T cells expressing NK-cell markers. TCRdb re-called the 5' RACE reads, yielding one record per CDR3 amino acid sequence without DNA. The sample's table shows over 250,000 distinct CDR3 sequences. Sequencing used blood T cells: a sorted CD56 or NKG2C T cell subset, CD4+ or CD8+ T cells, or bulk PBMC T cells (not recorded which). These receptors originate from a woman between 18 and 75 years old in good health.

The rearrangement joins TRBV20-1 to TRBJ1-1; TCRdb reports TRBD1, a call that lacks DNA to check it against. Germline V gene sequence: CDR1 DFQATT, CDR2 SNEGSKA (reference sequence). The CDR3 has 13 residues. CDR3 residues: CSARRGASTEAFF.

The rearrangement uses TRBV20-1 and TRBJ1-4; the TRBD1 assignment by TCRdb is unverifiable without DNA. In germline, CDR1 is DFQATT, CDR2 SNEGSKA (reference sequence). The CDR3 spans 14 residues. The chain's CDR3 is CSATQGAGSEKLFF.

This chain links TRBV7-2 with TRBJ2-1; lacking DNA, the TRBD1 call made by TCRdb goes unchecked. The germline gives CDR1 SGHTA, CDR2 FQGNSA. This CDR3 has 13 residues. CDR3 sequence: CASRTPRANEQFF.

The chain combines TRBV11-2 with TRBJ2-7. Germline V gene data show CDR1 as SGHAT and CDR2 as FQNNGV. The CDR3 length is 14 residues. The CDR3 protein is CASSLSFSSYEQYF.

The chain carries TRBV18 and TRBJ2-3; TCRdb returns TRBD2, unconfirmable since there is no DNA. The CDR3 loop spans 16 amino acids. Germline CDR1 and CDR2: KGHSH and LQKENI. The CDR3 here is CASSPPLAGGTDTQYF.

The chain uses TRBV7-3 and TRBJ1-1; TCRdb outputs TRBD1, but without DNA this stays unchecked. CDR3 length: 14 amino acids. Germline-derived CDR1 and CDR2 are SGHTA and FQGTGA. CDR3 loop: CASSSRGGATEAFF.

The chain joins TRBV6-5 to TRBJ2-1. Germline lookup yields CDR1 MNHEY and CDR2 SVGAGI. This CDR3 contains 11 residues. CDR3 amino acids: CASSRRSEQFF.

The CDR3 loop reads CTSSPDPGDYNEQFF. The chain combines TRBV12-3 or TRBV12-4 with TRBJ2-1; TCRdb calls TRBD1, which cannot be checked without DNA. The CDR3 loop spans 15 amino acids.

The chain links TRBV7-2 to TRBJ2-2; the TCRdb call, TRBD2, lacks DNA for checking. CDR3 size: 15 residues. Germline-derived CDR1 and CDR2 are SGHTA and FQGNSA. This CDR3 is CASSLRRADTGELFF.

The rearrangement uses TRBV7-2 and TRBJ1-6. The CDR3 covers 14 residues. CDR1 is SGHTA, CDR2 FQGNSA, per germline. CDR3: CASSFRDLSSPLHF.

J is TRBJ2-5 and V is TRBV5-1. Germline assignment: CDR1 SGHRS and CDR2 YFSETQ. The CDR3 spans 13 residues. The CDR3 loop reads CASSWVGQETQYF.

The rearrangement links TRBV27 to TRBJ2-5; there is no DNA to check the TCRdb D call of TRBD2. Germline V gene data show CDR1 as MNHEY and CDR2 as SMNVEV (reference sequence). The CDR3 sequence is 16 residues long. The CDR3 loop is CASSSWGASLQETQYF.

The J gene is TRBJ2-2, the V gene TRBV20-1; as DNA is missing, the TRBD1 call by TCRdb cannot be tested. Germline V gene sequence: CDR1 DFQATT, CDR2 SNEGSKA (reference sequence). This CDR3 has 13 residues. Here the CDR3 reads CSVEGGATGELFF.

This sequence joins TRBV20-1 and TRBJ2-5; TCRdb reports TRBD1, a call that lacks DNA to check it against. The CDR3 sequence is 12 residues long. Germline assignment: CDR1 DFQATT and CDR2 SNEGSKA (reference sequence). CDR3 in amino acids: CSANQGSETQYF.

The gene calls are TRBV2 and TRBJ2-5. Per germline, CDR1 SNHLY and CDR2 FYNNEI. The CDR3 has 13 amino acids. CDR3 loop: CASSEQDVGTQYF.

The J gene is TRBJ1-5, the V gene TRBV5-1; TCRdb reports TRBD1, a call that lacks DNA to check it against. Germline V gives CDR1 SGHRS, CDR2 YFSETQ. The CDR3 runs 15 residues. The CDR3 is CASSSTGGGNQPQHF. The whole variable domain, remainder taken from reference TRBV5-1 and TRBJ1-5, is KAGVTQTPRYLIKTRGQQVTLSCSPISGHRSVSWYQQTPGQGLQFLFEYFSETQRNKGNFPGRFSGRQFSNSRSEMNVSTLELGDSALYLCASSSTGGGNQPQHFGDGTRLSIL.

J is TRBJ2-1 and V is TRBV12-3 or TRBV12-4; the D gene TCRdb calls, TRBD2, cannot be checked with no DNA. The CDR3 length is 16 residues. The CDR3: CASSPQSGGARNEQFF.

J is TRBJ1-2 and V is TRBV7-3; the D call of TRBD1 rests on TCRdb alone, since no DNA is present to check it. CDR3 length: 14 amino acids. The V gene's germline CDR1 is SGHTA and CDR2 FQGTGA. CDR3 amino acids: CASSPLGGGYGYTF.

This chain joins TRBV29-1 and TRBJ2-1. The CDR3 consists of 13 residues. The germline V gene has CDR1 SQVTM and CDR2 ANQGSEA. CDR3 in amino acids: CSVGRSSYNEQFF.

The CDR3 loop reads CASSSTLPGGGTTSTDTQYF. V is TRBV28 and J is TRBJ2-3; TCRdb's D call, TRBD2, is unchecked because there is no DNA. Per the germline V gene, CDR1 is MDHEN and CDR2 is SYDVKM. The CDR3 is 20 residues long.